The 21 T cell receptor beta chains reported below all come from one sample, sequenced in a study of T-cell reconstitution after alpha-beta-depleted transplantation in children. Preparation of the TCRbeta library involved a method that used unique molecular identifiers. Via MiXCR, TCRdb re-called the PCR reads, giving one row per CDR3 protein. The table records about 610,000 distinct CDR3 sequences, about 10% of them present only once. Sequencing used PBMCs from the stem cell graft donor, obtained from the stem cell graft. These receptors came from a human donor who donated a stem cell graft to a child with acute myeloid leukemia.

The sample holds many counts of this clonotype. The CDR3 loop is CASSPLLVSEAFF. In DNA, the CDR3 is TGTGCCAGCAGCCCGTTATTAGTGTCTGAAGCTTTCTTT. The rearrangement links TRBV5-5 to TRBJ1-1; D not certain. This CDR3 region has 13 residues. V was shortened by 4 bases and J by 6 bases, with 13 bases between the two germline ends. The germline gives CDR1 SGHKS, CDR2 YYEKEE (reference sequence). Looking up the rest from reference TRBV5-5 and TRBJ1-1 gives the full variable domain: DAGVTQSPTHLIKTRGQQVTLRCSPISGHKSVSWYQQVLGQGPQFIFQYYEKEERGRGNFPDRFSARQFPNYSSELNVNALLLGDSALYLCASSPLLVSEAFFGQGTRLTVV.

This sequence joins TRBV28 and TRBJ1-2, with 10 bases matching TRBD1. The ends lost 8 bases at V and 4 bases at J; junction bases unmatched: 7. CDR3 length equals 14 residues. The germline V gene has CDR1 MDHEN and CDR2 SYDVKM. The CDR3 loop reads CASYQGTGVYGYTF. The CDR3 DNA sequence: TGTGCCAGCTACCAGGGGACAGGGGTCTATGGCTACACCTTC.

The CDR3: CAWDLINTEAFF. As DNA, the CDR3 is TGTGCCTGGGACCTCATCAACACTGAAGCTTTCTTT. This chain uses TRBV30 with TRBJ1-1, with D hard to call. Germline V gene lookup returns CDR1 GTSNPN and CDR2 SVGIG (reference sequence). CDR3 length: 12 residues. V was pared by 5 bases and J by 2 bases, with 9 bases between. Drawing the rest from reference TRBV30 and TRBJ1-1, the complete variable domain is SQTIHQWPATLVQPVGSPLSLECTVEGTSNPNLYWYRQAAGRGLQLLFYSVGIGQISSEVPQNLSASRPQDRQFILSSKKLLLSDSGFYLCAWDLINTEAFFGQGTRLTVV.

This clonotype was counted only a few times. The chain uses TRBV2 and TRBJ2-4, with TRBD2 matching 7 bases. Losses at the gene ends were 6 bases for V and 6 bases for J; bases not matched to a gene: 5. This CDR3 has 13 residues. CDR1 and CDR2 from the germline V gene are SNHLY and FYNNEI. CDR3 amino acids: CASRGGSRNIQYF. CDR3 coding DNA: TGTGCCAGCAGGGGAGGGTCCAGAAACATTCAGTACTTC.

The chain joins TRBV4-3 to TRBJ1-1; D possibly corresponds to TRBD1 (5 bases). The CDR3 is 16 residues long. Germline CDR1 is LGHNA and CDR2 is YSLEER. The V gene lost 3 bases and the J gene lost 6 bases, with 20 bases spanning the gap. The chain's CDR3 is CASSQDATWGTPEAFF. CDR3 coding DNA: TGCGCCAGCAGCCAGGACGCGACATGGGGGACCCCTGAAGCTTTCTTT.

The DNA of the CDR3 is TGCGCCAGCAGCCGGGACGGCGGCAACTATGGCTACACCTTC. It translates to CASSRDGGNYGYTF. V gene TRBV5-1 combines with J gene TRBJ1-2; D perhaps matches TRBD1 (5 bases). Trimming removed 4 bases at V and 2 bases at J, with 12 bases between. Germline loops: CDR1 SGHRS, CDR2 YFSETQ. The CDR3 has 14 residues.

This CDR3 reads CASRSAGLSYEQYF. The CDR3 region has the DNA TGTGCCAGCAGGTCTGCCGGGCTTTCCTACGAGCAGTACTTC. This sequence joins TRBV28 and TRBJ2-7; D is ambiguous. The CDR3 spans 14 residues. CDR1 is MDHEN, CDR2 SYDVKM, per germline. Trimming pared 6 bases from V and 1 base from J, leaving 13 bases between. Complete variable domain (other parts from reference TRBV28 and TRBJ2-7): DVKVTQSSRYLVKRTGEKVFLECVQDMDHENMFWYRQDPGLGLRLIYFSYDVKMKEKGDIPEGYSVSREKKERFSLILESASTNQTSMYLCASRSAGLSYEQYFGPGTRLTVT.

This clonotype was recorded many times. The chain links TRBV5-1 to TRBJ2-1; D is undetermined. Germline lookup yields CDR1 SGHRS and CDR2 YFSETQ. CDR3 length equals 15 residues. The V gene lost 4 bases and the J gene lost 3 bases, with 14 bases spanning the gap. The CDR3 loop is CASSPGRVGYNEQFF. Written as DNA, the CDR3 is TGCGCCAGCAGCCCTGGTAGGGTGGGCTACAATGAGCAGTTCTTC.

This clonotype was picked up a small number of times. The CDR3: CASSPTSGIAQQFF. CDR3 in DNA: TGTGCCAGCAGCCCGACTAGTGGTATAGCGCAGCAGTTCTTC. The rearrangement uses TRBV7-3 and TRBJ2-1; D possibly corresponds to TRBD2 (6 bases). The CDR3 loop spans 14 amino acids. Germline V lookup: CDR1 SGHTA, CDR2 FQGTGA. The V gene lost 5 bases and the J gene lost 11 bases, with 19 bases spanning the gap. The full variable domain, rest sourced from reference TRBV7-3 and TRBJ2-1, is GAGVSQTPSNKVTEKGKYVELRCDPISGHTALYWYRQSLGQGPEFLIYFQGTGAADDSGLPNDRFFAVRPEGSVSTLKIQRTERGDSAVYLCASSPTSGIAQQFFGPGTRLTVL.

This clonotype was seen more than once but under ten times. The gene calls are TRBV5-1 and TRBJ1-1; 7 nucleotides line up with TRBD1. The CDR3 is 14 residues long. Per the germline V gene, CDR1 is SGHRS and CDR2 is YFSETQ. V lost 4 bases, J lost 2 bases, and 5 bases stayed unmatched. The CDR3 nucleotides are TGCGCCAGCAGCAGGGGACAGCAAAACACTGAAGCTTTCTTT. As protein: CASSRGQQNTEAFF.

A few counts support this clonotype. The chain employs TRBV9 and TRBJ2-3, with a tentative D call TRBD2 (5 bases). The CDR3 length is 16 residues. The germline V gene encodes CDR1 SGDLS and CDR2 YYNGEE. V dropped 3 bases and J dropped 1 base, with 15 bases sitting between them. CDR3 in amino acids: CASSAGFRLGTDTQYF. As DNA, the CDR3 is TGTGCCAGCAGCGCGGGGTTTCGGCTTGGCACAGATACGCAGTATTTT.

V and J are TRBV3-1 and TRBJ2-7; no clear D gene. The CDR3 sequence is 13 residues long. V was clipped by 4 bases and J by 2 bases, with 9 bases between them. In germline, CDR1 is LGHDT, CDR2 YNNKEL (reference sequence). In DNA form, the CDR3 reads TGTGCCAGCAGCCGGGCGGAGACCTACGAGCAGTACTTC. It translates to CASSRAETYEQYF.

The CDR3 bases are TGTGCCAGCAGCTTACGACAGACTAGCGGGAGGGTCTTAAGCTCCTACAATGAGCAGTTCTTC. It translates to CASSLRQTSGRVLSSYNEQFF. The chain uses TRBV7-6 and TRBJ2-1; 14 nucleotides align to TRBD2. CDR1 and CDR2 (germline): SGHVS, FNYEAQ. V gave up 2 bases and J gave up 0 bases; unmatched junction bases: 12. This CDR3 has 21 amino acids.

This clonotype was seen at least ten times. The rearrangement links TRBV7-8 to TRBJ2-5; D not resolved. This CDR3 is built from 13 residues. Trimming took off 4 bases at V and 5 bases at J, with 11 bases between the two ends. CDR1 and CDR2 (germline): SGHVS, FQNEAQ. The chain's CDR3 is CASSSGVVETQYF. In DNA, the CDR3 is TGTGCCAGCAGCTCAGGAGTTGTTGAGACCCAGTACTTC. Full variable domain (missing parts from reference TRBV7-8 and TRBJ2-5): GAGVSQSPRYKVAKRGQDVALRCDPISGHVSLFWYQQALGQGPEFLTYFQNEAQLDKSGLPSDRFFAERPEGSVSTLKIQRTQQEDSAVYLCASSSGVVETQYFGPGTRLLVL.

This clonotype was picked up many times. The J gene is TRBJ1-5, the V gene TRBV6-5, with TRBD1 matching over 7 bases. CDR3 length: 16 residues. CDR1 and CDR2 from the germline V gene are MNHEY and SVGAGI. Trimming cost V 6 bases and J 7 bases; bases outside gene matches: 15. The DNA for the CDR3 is TGTGCCAGCAGAGGAACCAGGGGGGCCCACGGCCAGCCCCAGCATTTT. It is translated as CASRGTRGAHGQPQHF.

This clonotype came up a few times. CDR3 in DNA: TGTGCCAGCACCGACAGGGGACCTTCGGCTTTCTTT. Its translation: CASTDRGPSAFF. V is TRBV6-2 or TRBV6-3 and J is TRBJ1-1; 8 positions agree with TRBD1. The CDR3 extends over 12 amino acids. V was clipped by 7 bases and J by 11 bases; unmatched bases: 9. CDR1 is MNHEY, CDR2 SVGEGT, per germline.

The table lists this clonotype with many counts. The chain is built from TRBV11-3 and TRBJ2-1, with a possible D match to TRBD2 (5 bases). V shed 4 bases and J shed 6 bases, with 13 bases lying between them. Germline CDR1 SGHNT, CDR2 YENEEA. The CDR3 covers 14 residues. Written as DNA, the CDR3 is TGTGCCAGCAGCTCGGACTCTCTCGTCAATGAGCAGTTCTTC. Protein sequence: CASSSDSLVNEQFF. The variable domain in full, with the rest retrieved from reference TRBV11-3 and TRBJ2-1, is EAGVVQSPRYKIIEKKQPVAFWCNPISGHNTLYWYLQNLGQGPELLIRYENEEAVDDSQLPKDRFSAERLKGVDSTLKIQPAELGDSAVYLCASSSDSLVNEQFFGPGTRLTVL.

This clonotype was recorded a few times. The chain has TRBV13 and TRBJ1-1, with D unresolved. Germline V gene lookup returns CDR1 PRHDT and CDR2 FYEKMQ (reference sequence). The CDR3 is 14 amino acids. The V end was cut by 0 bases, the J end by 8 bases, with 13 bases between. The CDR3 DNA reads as TGTGCCAGCAGCTTAGGCGAGGTGGCGGGGGAAGCTTTCTTT. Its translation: CASSLGEVAGEAFF.

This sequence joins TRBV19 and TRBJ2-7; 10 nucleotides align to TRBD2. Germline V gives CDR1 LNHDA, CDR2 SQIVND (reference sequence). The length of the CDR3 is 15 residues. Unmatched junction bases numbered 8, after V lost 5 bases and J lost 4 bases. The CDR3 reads CASSRLAGDSYEQYF. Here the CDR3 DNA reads TGTGCCAGTAGTCGGCTAGCGGGAGATTCATACGAGCAGTACTTC. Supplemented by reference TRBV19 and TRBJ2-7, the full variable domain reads DGGITQSPKYLFRKEGQNVTLSCEQNLNHDAMYWYRQDPGQGLRLIYYSQIVNDFQKGDIAEGYSVSREKKESFPLTVTSAQKNPTAFYLCASSRLAGDSYEQYFGPGTRLTVT.

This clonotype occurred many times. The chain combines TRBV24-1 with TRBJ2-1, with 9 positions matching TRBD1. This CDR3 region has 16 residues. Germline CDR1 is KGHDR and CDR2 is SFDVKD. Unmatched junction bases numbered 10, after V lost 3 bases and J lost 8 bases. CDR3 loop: CATSDKDRGPRHEQFF. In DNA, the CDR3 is TGTGCCACCAGTGATAAGGACAGGGGACCTCGTCATGAGCAGTTCTTC.

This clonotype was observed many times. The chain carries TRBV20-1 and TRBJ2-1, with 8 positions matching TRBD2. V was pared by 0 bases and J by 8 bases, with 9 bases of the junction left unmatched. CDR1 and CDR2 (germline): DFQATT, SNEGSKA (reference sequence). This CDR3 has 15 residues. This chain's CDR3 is CSARDVSGSIYEQFF. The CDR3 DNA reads TGCAGTGCTAGAGATGTAAGCGGGAGTATCTATGAGCAGTTCTTC.